This TCR beta chain was found in a study of blood T cell repertoires in COVID-19. After removal of 4 bases from V and 4 bases from J, the junction contained 5 bases not matched to a gene. The CDR3 is made up of 13 amino acids. The data were produced by immunoSEQ multiplex PCR, yet TCRdb's version contains in-frame clones alone and is incomplete. The table has about 220,000 clones, approximately 81% seen once. The specimen sequenced was peripheral blood. The chain couples TRBV5-3 to TRBJ2-7; 7 positions match TRBD1. TRBV5-3 is treated as an ORF (open reading frame) with a function not yet certain. The TCR sequence derives from a man aged 25-40 years with active or convalescent COVID-19. CDR3 in DNA: TGTGCCAGAAGCCTGAACAGGGGATACGAGCAGTACTTC. Residues: CARSLNRGYEQYF.